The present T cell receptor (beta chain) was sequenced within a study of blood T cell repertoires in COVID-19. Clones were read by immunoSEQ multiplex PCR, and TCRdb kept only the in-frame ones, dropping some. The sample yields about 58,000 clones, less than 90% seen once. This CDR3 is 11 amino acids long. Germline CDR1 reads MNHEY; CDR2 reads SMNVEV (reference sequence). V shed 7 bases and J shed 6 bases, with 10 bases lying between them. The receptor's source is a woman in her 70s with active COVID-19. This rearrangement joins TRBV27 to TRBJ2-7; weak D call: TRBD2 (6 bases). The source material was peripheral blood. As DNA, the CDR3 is TGTGCCAGCATGGGACTGTTCGAGCAGTACTTC. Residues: CASMGLFEQYF.